The clone carrying this T cell receptor beta chain was counted a few times. What it recognizes is unknown. The data belong to a study of cytomegalovirus exposure and HLA in healthy donors. The CDR3 has 14 amino acids. V lost 6 bases and J 4 bases, leaving 12 bases between the germline ends. Germline lookup yields CDR1 MNHEY and CDR2 SMNVEV (reference sequence). Notes on the study in general: The study flagged approximately 180 TCR beta chains as cytomegalovirus-associated.

Using immunoSEQ multiplex PCR, the repertoire was profiled, and TCRdb retains in-frame clones only, with some absent. The data show approximately 300,000 clones, with 86% seen just once and around 0.84% held by the top ten. J is TRBJ2-2 and V is TRBV27, with D uncertain. The sequencing sample was made of PBMCs. The TCR comes from a woman under 30 in good health and CMV-seronegative. The CDR3 bases are TGTGCCAGCAGCCACGGAACGGGCACCGGGGAGCTGTTTTTT. Amino acid sequence: CASSHGTGTGELFF.